This TCR beta chain was retrieved from a study of T cell responses to AZD1222 COVID-19 vaccine. The V gene's germline CDR1 is LGHNA and CDR2 YSLEER. With 0 bases removed from V and 5 bases from J, the gap between germline ends came to 14 bases. The CDR3 sequence is 15 residues long. The assay was immunoSEQ multiplex PCR, and TCRdb's table has in-frame clones only and misses some. The sample has over 85,000 clones; roughly 90% are singletons. The rearrangement joins TRBV4-3 to TRBJ2-7; D gene uncertain. Source: peripheral blood, taken on day 0 of AZD1222 vaccination. The receptor was isolated from an adult in good health. The CDR3 sequence: CASSQDKTVAHEQYF. The CDR3 nucleotides read TGCGCCAGCAGCCAAGATAAAACAGTAGCCCACGAGCAGTACTTC.